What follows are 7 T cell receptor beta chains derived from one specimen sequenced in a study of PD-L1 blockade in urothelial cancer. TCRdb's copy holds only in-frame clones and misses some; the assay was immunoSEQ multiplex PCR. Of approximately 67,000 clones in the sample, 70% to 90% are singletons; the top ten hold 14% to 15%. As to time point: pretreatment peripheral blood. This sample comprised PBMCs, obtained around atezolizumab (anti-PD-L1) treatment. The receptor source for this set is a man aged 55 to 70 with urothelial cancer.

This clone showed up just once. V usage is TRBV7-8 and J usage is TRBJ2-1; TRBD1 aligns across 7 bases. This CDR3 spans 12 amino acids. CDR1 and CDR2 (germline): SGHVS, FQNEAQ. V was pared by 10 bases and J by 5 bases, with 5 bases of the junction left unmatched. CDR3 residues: CATGQPNNEQFF. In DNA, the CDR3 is TGTGCCACGGGACAGCCGAACAATGAGCAGTTCTTC. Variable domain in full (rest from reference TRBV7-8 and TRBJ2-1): GAGVSQSPRYKVAKRGQDVALRCDPISGHVSLFWYQQALGQGPEFLTYFQNEAQLDKSGLPSDRFFAERPEGSVSTLKIQRTQQEDSAVYLCATGQPNNEQFFGPGTRLTVL.

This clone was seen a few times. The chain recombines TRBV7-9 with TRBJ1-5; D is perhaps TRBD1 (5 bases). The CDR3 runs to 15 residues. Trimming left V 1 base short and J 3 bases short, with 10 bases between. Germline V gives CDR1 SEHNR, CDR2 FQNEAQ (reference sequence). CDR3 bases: TGTGCCAGCAGCTTAGAATCAGGGTCCAATCAGCCCCAGCATTTT. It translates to CASSLESGSNQPQHF.

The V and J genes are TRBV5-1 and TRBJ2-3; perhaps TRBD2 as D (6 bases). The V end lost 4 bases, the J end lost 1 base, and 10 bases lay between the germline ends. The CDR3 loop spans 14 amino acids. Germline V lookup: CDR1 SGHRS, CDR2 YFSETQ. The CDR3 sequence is CASSAGPGTDTQYF. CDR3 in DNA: TGCGCCAGCAGCGCGGGGCCGGGCACAGATACGCAGTATTTT.

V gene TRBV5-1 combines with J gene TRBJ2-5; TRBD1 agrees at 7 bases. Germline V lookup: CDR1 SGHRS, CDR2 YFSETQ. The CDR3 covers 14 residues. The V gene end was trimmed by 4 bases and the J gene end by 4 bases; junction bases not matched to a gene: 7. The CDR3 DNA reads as TGCGCCAGCAGCGGCCCAGGGGGAAGAGAGACCCAGTACTTC. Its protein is CASSGPGGRETQYF.

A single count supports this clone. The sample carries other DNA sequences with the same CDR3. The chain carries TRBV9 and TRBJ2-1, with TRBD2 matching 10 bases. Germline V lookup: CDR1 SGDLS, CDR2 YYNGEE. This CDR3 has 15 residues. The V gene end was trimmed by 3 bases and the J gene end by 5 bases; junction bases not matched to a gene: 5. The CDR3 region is CASSALAGGDNEQFF. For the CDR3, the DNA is TGTGCCAGCAGCGCCTTAGCGGGGGGCGACAATGAGCAGTTCTTC. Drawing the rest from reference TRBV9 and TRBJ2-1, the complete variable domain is DSGVTQTPKHLITATGQRVTLRCSPRSGDLSVYWYQQSLDQGLQFLIQYYNGEERAKGNILERFSAQQFPDLHSELNLSSLELGDSALYFCASSALAGGDNEQFFGPGTRLTVL.

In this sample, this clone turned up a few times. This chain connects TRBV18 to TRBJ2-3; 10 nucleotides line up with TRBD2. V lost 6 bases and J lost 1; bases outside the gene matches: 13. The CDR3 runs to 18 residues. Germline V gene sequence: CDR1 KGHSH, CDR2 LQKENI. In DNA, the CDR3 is TGTGCCAGCTCGGGTAGCGGGGGGCGCCTTACTGGCACAGATACGCAGTATTTT. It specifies CASSGSGGRLTGTDTQYF.

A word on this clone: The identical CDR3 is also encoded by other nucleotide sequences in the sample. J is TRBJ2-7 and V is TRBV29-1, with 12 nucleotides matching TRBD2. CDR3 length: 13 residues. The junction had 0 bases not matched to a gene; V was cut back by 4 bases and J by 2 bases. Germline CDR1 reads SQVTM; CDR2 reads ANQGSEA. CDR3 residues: CSVGTSGAYEQYF. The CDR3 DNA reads TGCAGCGTTGGGACTAGCGGGGCCTACGAGCAGTACTTC.